Each of the 25 T cell receptor beta chains below was sequenced from the same sample in a study of shared clonotypes between healthy human individuals. Libraries were prepared by immunoSEQ multiplex PCR; TCRdb keeps only in-frame clonotypes and omits some of them. This sample has approximately 740,000 clones, with 80% to 95% found just once. Naive CD8 populations comprised CD45RO-negative cells positively selected for CCR7, excluding terminally differentiated effector memory CD45RA+ cells. Sequences were obtained from naive CD8+ T cells sorted from blood. The receptors stem from a man aged 25-45 years in good health.

The V and J genes are TRBV7-6 and TRBJ2-7; 8 bases line up with TRBD1. Germline CDR1 SGHVS, CDR2 FNYEAQ. With V trimmed by 4 bases and J by 4 bases, 12 bases remained unmatched. The CDR3 length is 16 residues. This CDR3 is CASSSHPGTGVYEQYF. Written as DNA, the CDR3 is TGTGCCAGCAGCTCACATCCCGGGACAGGAGTATACGAGCAGTACTTC.

This chain uses TRBV7-9 with TRBJ1-1; D gene unclear. Germline V gene data show CDR1 as SEHNR and CDR2 as FQNEAQ (reference sequence). The CDR3 length is 12 residues. V dropped 5 bases and J dropped 5 bases, with 9 bases sitting between them. CDR3 sequence (DNA): TGTGCCAGCAGCCAGGAAGGGACTGAAGCTTTCTTT. It yields the protein CASSQEGTEAFF.

Details on this clone: At one end the junction does not follow the germline gene, possibly because of a read error. The chain links TRBV29-1 to TRBJ2-5, with TRBD2 identical over 7 bases. CDR3 length: 14 residues. CDR1 is SQVTM and CDR2 is ANQGSEA in the germline V gene. CDR3 sequence: CSVEVGRVLETQYF. In DNA, the CDR3 is TGCAGCGTGGAAGTAGGGAGGGTCCTAGAGACCCAGTACTTC. Complete variable domain (other parts from reference TRBV29-1 and TRBJ2-5): SAVISQKPSRDICQRGTSLTIQCQVDSQVTMMFWYRQQPGQSLTLIATANQGSEATYESGFVIDKFPISRPNLTFSTLTVSNMSPEDSSIYLCSVEVGRVLETQYFGPGTRLLVL.

The chain has TRBV29-1 and TRBJ2-1; 9 bases agree with TRBD2. CDR1 and CDR2 from the germline V gene are SQVTM and ANQGSEA. J gave up 3 bases and V 1 base, and 4 bases lay outside the gene matches. The CDR3 has 15 residues. The CDR3 here is CSVEVASGIYNEQFF. The DNA for the CDR3 is TGCAGCGTTGAAGTGGCTAGCGGGATCTACAATGAGCAGTTCTTC.

This chain joins TRBV5-4 and TRBJ1-1; 10 bases match TRBD1. V was clipped by 4 bases and J by 8 bases; unmatched bases: 2. The CDR3 runs to 12 residues. CDR1 is SGHNT and CDR2 is YYREEE in the germline V gene (reference sequence). The CDR3 loop is CASSPDRGEAFF. The CDR3 bases are TGTGCCAGCAGCCCGGACAGGGGGGAAGCTTTCTTT. Full variable domain (missing parts from reference TRBV5-4 and TRBJ1-1): ETGVTQSPTHLIKTRGQQVTLRCSSQSGHNTVSWYQQALGQGPQFIFQYYREEENGRGNFPPRFSGLQFPNYSSELNVNALELDDSALYLCASSPDRGEAFFGQGTRLTVV.

The chain links TRBV7-8 to TRBJ2-1; 10 bases line up with TRBD2. CDR1 and CDR2 (germline): SGHVS, FQNEAQ. Germline trimming cut 6 bases from V and 4 bases from J; bases unmatched to any gene: 6. The CDR3 is 15 residues long. The CDR3 nucleotides are TGTGCCAGCAGATTAACTAGCGGGACGTACAATGAGCAGTTCTTC. Amino acid sequence: CASRLTSGTYNEQFF.

The chain joins TRBV5-5 to TRBJ1-2; 8 bases match TRBD1. Trimming took 5 bases from V and 2 from J; bases not matched to a gene: 11. The CDR3 extends over 16 amino acids. Germline-derived CDR1 and CDR2 are SGHKS and YYEKEE (reference sequence). The CDR3 region has the DNA TGTGCCAGCAGTCCCTCGGAGAGGACAGGGAACTATGGCTACACCTTC. This translates into CASSPSERTGNYGYTF.

This clone was counted only a few times. Here the CDR3 reads CASSHPGQEYEQYF. The CDR3 DNA sequence: TGCGCCAGCAGCCATCCGGGACAGGAGTACGAGCAGTACTTC. The chain employs TRBV4-1 and TRBJ2-7; 8 bases are a match to TRBD1. Trimming at V came to 3 bases and at J to 4 bases, leaving 5 bases not matched to a gene. Germline V gives CDR1 MGHRA, CDR2 YSYEKL. The CDR3 runs 14 residues.

The chain joins TRBV14 to TRBJ2-7; D call uncertain. Germline values: CDR1 SGHDN, CDR2 FVKESK. This CDR3 contains 14 residues. V was pared by 4 bases and J by 0 bases, with 10 bases between. CDR3 sequence: CASSLLGSSYEQYF. Written as DNA, the CDR3 is TGTGCCAGCAGCCTCCTCGGCAGCTCCTACGAGCAGTACTTC.

V is TRBV2 and J is TRBJ2-7; 11 nucleotides match TRBD2. The V gene end was trimmed by 3 bases and the J gene end by 4 bases; junction bases not matched to a gene: 8. Germline assignment: CDR1 SNHLY and CDR2 FYNNEI. This CDR3 is 16 amino acids long. The CDR3 region has the DNA TGTGCCAGCAGTGAGCGCACTAGCGGGAGATCGTACGAGCAGTACTTC. Translating it yields CASSERTSGRSYEQYF. Using reference TRBV2 and TRBJ2-7 for the parts outside the CDR3, the full variable domain is EPEVTQTPSHQVTQMGQEVILRCVPISNHLYFYWYRQILGQKVEFLVSFYNNEISEKSEIFDDQFSVERPDGSNFTLKIRSTKLEDSAMYFCASSERTSGRSYEQYFGPGTRLTVT.

Remarks on this clone: The same CDR3 also results from other DNA sequences found in this sample. This chain uses TRBV7-9 with TRBJ1-5, with D unclear. Germline V gives CDR1 SEHNR, CDR2 FQNEAQ (reference sequence). The CDR3 is 12 residues long. V dropped 1 base and J dropped 7 bases, with 5 bases sitting between them. CDR3 amino acids: CASSLDSQPQHF. Here the CDR3 DNA reads TGTGCCAGCAGCTTAGACTCACAGCCCCAGCATTTT.

This chain links TRBV13 with TRBJ2-7; 7 bases align to TRBD1. The CDR3 is 15 amino acids. V shed 6 bases and J 1 base; nucleotides not matched to a gene: 9. Germline V gene data show CDR1 as PRHDT and CDR2 as FYEKMQ (reference sequence). The chain's CDR3 is CASRVLTGNSYEQYF. CDR3 in DNA: TGTGCCAGCAGAGTCCTGACAGGGAATTCCTACGAGCAGTACTTC.

This chain connects TRBV7-9 to TRBJ2-5; 10 positions agree with TRBD2. This CDR3 has 15 amino acids. Per germline, CDR1 SEHNR and CDR2 FQNEAQ (reference sequence). The J segment lost 2 bases and the V segment lost 4 bases, leaving 4 bases of the junction unmatched. The CDR3 reads CASSSLAGIQETQYF. The CDR3 region has the DNA TGTGCCAGCAGCTCACTAGCGGGGATACAAGAGACCCAGTACTTC. Combining the CDR3 with reference TRBV7-9 and TRBJ2-5 gives the whole variable domain DTGVSQNPRHKITKRGQNVTFRCDPISEHNRLYWYRQTLGQGPEFLTYFQNEAQLEKSRLLSDRFSAERPKGSFSTLEIQRTEQGDSAMYLCASSSLAGIQETQYFGPGTRLLVL.

The chain links TRBV9 to TRBJ1-2; no definite D call. Trimming cost V 3 bases and J 8 bases, with 8 bases left between them. The CDR3 runs 11 residues. Germline CDR1 reads SGDLS; CDR2 reads YYNGEE. CDR3 bases: TGTGCCAGCAGCGCCCCCCAGGGCTACACCTTC. It specifies CASSAPQGYTF.

This chain links TRBV7-9 with TRBJ1-1; no definite D call. Germline CDR1 reads SEHNR; CDR2 reads FQNEAQ (reference sequence). V dropped 5 bases and J dropped 5 bases, with 9 bases sitting between them. This CDR3 contains 12 residues. CDR3 sequence (DNA): TGTGCCAGCAGCCAAGCCTTAACTGAAGCTTTCTTT. Translating it yields CASSQALTEAFF.

The chain is built from TRBV5-8 and TRBJ2-3, with D perhaps matching TRBD2 (6 bases). The CDR3 consists of 12 residues. Trimming stripped 8 bases from V and 10 bases from J, with 17 bases between. Germline V lookup: CDR1 SGHTS, CDR2 YDEGEE. DNA for the CDR3: TGTGCCAGTTTATACCGGGGGATTGCGCAGTATTTT. Translated: CASLYRGIAQYF.

The rearrangement links TRBV7-9 to TRBJ2-4; D perhaps matches TRBD2 (6 bases). Per germline, CDR1 SEHNR and CDR2 FQNEAQ (reference sequence). V lost 5 bases and J lost 0, with 14 bases in between. The CDR3 has 16 amino acids. The CDR3, as DNA: TGTGCCAGCAGCCCCCGTCGGGGGTTAGCCAAAAACATTCAGTACTTC. Residues: CASSPRRGLAKNIQYF.

This clone was observed once. The chain joins TRBV7-9 to TRBJ2-1, with 11 bases matching TRBD2. Germline values: CDR1 SEHNR, CDR2 FQNEAQ (reference sequence). Unmatched junction bases numbered 5, after V lost 5 bases and J lost 2 bases. The CDR3 sequence is 16 residues long. The CDR3 DNA follows: TGTGCCAGCAGCCTGATAGCGGGAGGGGCCTACAATGAGCAGTTCTTC. Its protein is CASSLIAGGAYNEQFF.

This clone was counted once. The chain carries TRBV9 and TRBJ2-1; 8 bases are shared with TRBD2. The CDR3 has 15 residues. V shed 3 bases and J 7 bases; nucleotides not matched to a gene: 9. Germline loops: CDR1 SGDLS, CDR2 YYNGEE. The CDR3 DNA reads TGTGCCAGCAGCGCCGGGACTAGTGGCTTGAATGAGCAGTTCTTC. Translation: CASSAGTSGLNEQFF.

V usage is TRBV28 and J usage is TRBJ1-2; TRBD1 agrees at 10 bases. The J segment lost 5 bases and the V segment lost 4 bases, leaving 7 bases of the junction unmatched. Germline CDR1 is MDHEN and CDR2 is SYDVKM. The CDR3 extends over 15 amino acids. CDR3 region: CASSWRDRGGYGYTF. CDR3 DNA: TGTGCCAGCAGTTGGCGGGACAGGGGAGGGTATGGCTACACCTTC.

The chain is built from TRBV6-5 and TRBJ2-3; no reliable D call. This CDR3 region has 15 residues. The germline CDR1 and CDR2 sequences are MNHEY and SVGAGI. V lost 6 bases, J lost 2 bases, and 15 bases lay in between. The CDR3 spells CASSPLRANTDTQYF. CDR3 in DNA: TGTGCCAGCAGCCCCCTTAGGGCGAACACAGATACGCAGTATTTT.

The V call is TRBV30, the J call TRBJ2-7; 11 bases map to TRBD2. V was clipped by 1 base and J by 12 bases; unmatched bases: 11. CDR3 size: 14 residues. Germline V gives CDR1 GTSNPN, CDR2 SVGIG (reference sequence). CDR3 nucleotide sequence: TGTGCCTGGAGTGAAACCGGGACTAGCGGAGGGGTGTACTTC. This codes for CAWSETGTSGGVYF.

The J gene is TRBJ2-1, the V gene TRBV29-1, with 7 bases fitting TRBD1. The CDR3 contains 19 residues. J gave up 1 base and V 0 bases, and 15 bases lay outside the gene matches. The germline V gene encodes CDR1 SQVTM and CDR2 ANQGSEA. The CDR3 DNA sequence: TGCAGCGTTGAAGATCCTGGGCCTAGGCCAGGGGGTTCCTACAATGAGCAGTTCTTC. It codes for CSVEDPGPRPGGSYNEQFF.

The rearrangement uses TRBV7-9 and TRBJ1-1, with 7 bases aligning to TRBD1. This CDR3 spans 16 amino acids. In germline, CDR1 is SEHNR, CDR2 FQNEAQ (reference sequence). Germline trimming cut 1 base from V and 1 base from J; bases unmatched to any gene: 6. This chain's CDR3 is CASSLGNRGRNTEAFF. In nucleotides, the CDR3 is TGTGCCAGCAGCTTAGGAAACAGGGGTAGGAACACTGAAGCTTTCTTT.

The CDR3 DNA sequence: TGTGCCAGCAGTTGGGGTCGAAGGAGGACAGATACGCAGTATTTT. Translating gives CASSWGRRRTDTQYF. The chain is built from TRBV28 and TRBJ2-3; tentatively, D is TRBD2 (5 bases). V dropped 4 bases and J dropped 3 bases, with 14 bases sitting between them. The length of the CDR3 is 15 residues. Germline V gene lookup returns CDR1 MDHEN and CDR2 SYDVKM. Looking up the rest from reference TRBV28 and TRBJ2-3 gives the full variable domain: DVKVTQSSRYLVKRTGEKVFLECVQDMDHENMFWYRQDPGLGLRLIYFSYDVKMKEKGDIPEGYSVSREKKERFSLILESASTNQTSMYLCASSWGRRRTDTQYFGPGTRLTVL.